This entry concerns a single T cell receptor (beta chain). The sample belongs to a study of patients and donors after allogeneic stem cell transplantation. The CDR3 covers 14 residues. V shed 3 bases, J shed 6 bases, and the junction held 4 bases outside the gene matches. Germline-derived CDR1 and CDR2 are LGHDT and YNNKEL (reference sequence). TCRdb passed the RT-PCR reads through MiXCR, listing each CDR3 protein once. The sample has more than 850,000 distinct CDR3 sequences, about a sixth seen once. The sample taken for sequencing was blood, either unsorted or a sorted T cell fraction (not recorded which). The receptor comes from a human donor who was either an allogeneic HSCT recipient or a stem cell or donor lymphocyte infusion donor (not recorded which). It is not recorded whose cells these are; they may come from a transplant donor. This chain uses TRBV3-1 with TRBJ2-2; 7 bases map to TRBD2. The CDR3 bases are TGTGCCAGCAGCCAGGGACTACCTCCCGGGGAGCTGTTTTTT. It translates to CASSQGLPPGELFF.